The 12 T cell receptor beta chains in this list originate from one sample, sequenced in a study of somatic mutations in cytotoxic T cells in rheumatoid arthritis. Using immunoSEQ multiplex PCR, the repertoire was profiled, and TCRdb retains in-frame clones only, with some absent. The sample lists 20,000 or so clones; approximately 83% were seen once. The sample comprised CD8+ T cells sorted from blood. The receptors stem from a man aged 18 to 30 with rheumatoid arthritis.

About this clone itself: The CDR3 end shows no conserved phenylalanine or tryptophan, and so a read error is likely. The limits of the CDR3 on the DNA are not certain, so only TCRdb's listed CDR3 is given. The rearrangement links TRBV14 to TRBJ1-1. With termini counted, the CDR3 has 16 amino acids. The germline V gene encodes CDR1 SGHDN and CDR2 FVKESK. The chain's CDR3 is CASSQDSHKAGTPVFI.

The chain recombines TRBV28 with TRBJ2-1; perhaps TRBD1 as D (6 bases). CDR3 length: 18 amino acids. The germline V and J ends were trimmed by 5 bases and 0 bases, with 20 bases remaining between them. Per the germline V gene, CDR1 is MDHEN and CDR2 is SYDVKM. CDR3 region: CASSLQKGWTASYNEQFF. The DNA for the CDR3 is TGTGCCAGCAGTCTGCAGAAGGGGTGGACAGCCTCCTACAATGAGCAGTTCTTC.

The V call is TRBV6-5, the J call TRBJ1-2, with no clear D. The CDR3 has 13 amino acids. CDR1 MNHEY and CDR2 SVGAGI come from the germline V gene. Trimming took 6 bases from V and 8 from J, leaving 16 bases between them. The CDR3 is CASSSGSLGGYTF. The CDR3 bases are TGTGCCAGCAGCTCGGGGTCATTGGGAGGCTACACCTTC.

The V gene is TRBV27, the J gene TRBJ2-3; 10 bases map to TRBD2. The trim removed 4 bases at V and 1 base at J, leaving 5 bases unmatched. The CDR3 loop spans 16 amino acids. Germline V CDR1 and CDR2: MNHEY, SMNVEV (reference sequence). The CDR3 is CASSSIGTSGTDTQYF. The CDR3 DNA follows: TGTGCCAGCAGTTCAATAGGGACTAGCGGCACAGATACGCAGTATTTT.

The genes are TRBV7-3 and TRBJ1-1; D remains unclear. The CDR3 is 16 residues long. Germline V lookup: CDR1 SGHTA, CDR2 FQGTGA. With 5 bases removed from V and 0 bases from J, the gap between germline ends came to 16 bases. CDR3 in DNA: TGTGCCAGCAGCCCGCGGGGTTGGAAGGTGAACACTGAAGCTTTCTTT. Protein sequence: CASSPRGWKVNTEAFF.

CDR3 coding DNA: TGTGCCAGCAGCTCCCAGGAGGTTTGGGGATACGAGCAGTACTTC. Translation: CASSSQEVWGYEQYF. The V call is TRBV5-5, the J call TRBJ2-7, with D possibly matching TRBD2 (5 bases). Germline lookup yields CDR1 SGHKS and CDR2 YYEKEE (reference sequence). Trimming took 3 bases from V and 4 from J, leaving 17 bases between them. CDR3 size: 15 residues.

The genes are TRBV11-2 and TRBJ2-5; 10 nucleotides align to TRBD2. The V gene's germline CDR1 is SGHAT and CDR2 FQNNGV. There are 17 residues in the CDR3. V lost 5 bases and J lost 4; bases outside the gene matches: 13. CDR3 bases: TGTGCCAGCAGCCCCGGGGAGCGGGGGGGCCGTGGAGAGACCCAGTACTTC. It translates to CASSPGERGGRGETQYF.

The V and J genes are TRBV6-4 and TRBJ2-5; possible D gene TRBD2, 6 bases. V dropped 5 bases and J dropped 5 bases, with 12 bases sitting between them. The germline V gene encodes CDR1 MRHNA and CDR2 SNTAGT. The CDR3 spans 13 residues. The CDR3 nucleotides read TGTGCCAGCAGTCCGGGGGAAATGGAGACCCAGTACTTC. It codes for CASSPGEMETQYF.

This clone was seen a handful of times. This chain links TRBV15 with TRBJ2-6; the D is unclear. The germline V gene encodes CDR1 LNHNV and CDR2 YYDKDF (reference sequence). The CDR3 consists of 16 residues. V lost 4 bases and J 1 base, leaving 11 bases between the germline ends. CDR3 DNA: TGTGCCACCAGCAACTCCGACGGATCTGGGGCCAACGTCCTGACTTTC. It translates to CATSNSDGSGANVLTF.

V is TRBV14 and J is TRBJ1-1; D gene ambiguous. Germline V gives CDR1 SGHDN, CDR2 FVKESK. Trimming left V 4 bases short and J 1 base short, with 7 bases between. The CDR3 contains 13 residues. The CDR3 loop is CASSLTRNTEAFF. The CDR3 region has the DNA TGTGCCAGCAGCCTAACTCGGAACACTGAAGCTTTCTTT.

The chain uses TRBV9 and TRBJ2-7, with D possibly matching TRBD2 (6 bases). From germline, CDR1 is SGDLS and CDR2 YYNGEE. This CDR3 has 13 amino acids. The V gene lost 0 bases and the J gene lost 3 bases, with 7 bases spanning the gap. CDR3 residues: CASSVDGGYEQYF. As DNA, the CDR3 is TGTGCCAGCAGCGTAGACGGGGGCTACGAGCAGTACTTC.

The chain recombines TRBV5-6 with TRBJ1-2; a possible D gene is TRBD1 (5 bases). V lost 1 base and J 4 bases, leaving 17 bases between the germline ends. Germline CDR1 is SGHDT and CDR2 is YYEEEE. The CDR3 has 16 residues. The CDR3 DNA sequence: TGTGCCAGCAGCTTGACGCCGGGGGAGGATAGCTATGGCTACACCTTC. Translating it yields CASSLTPGEDSYGYTF.